This TCR beta chain was observed in a study of OX40 agonist ivuxolimab in advanced cancers. About the study: Treatment of patients was with ivuxolimab, an agonistic anti-OX40 (CD134) antibody. The study enrolled dose-escalation patients with hepatocellular carcinoma, melanoma, renal cell or head and neck cancer.

Clones were sequenced by immunoSEQ multiplex PCR, and TCRdb holds only the in-frame ones, with some missing. Of 35,000 to 40,000 clones in the sample, about three quarters are singletons; the top ten hold about 8.8%. V was shortened by 4 bases and J by 5 bases, with 21 bases between the two germline ends. Germline V CDR1 and CDR2: SGHRS, YFSETQ. The CDR3 totals 16 residues. Comment on this clone: Its antigen is currently unknown.

Findings and limits, study-wide: Dose levels from 0.1 to 3.0 mg/kg saw CD4+ and CD8+ blood T cells expand clonally by week 6.

J is TRBJ1-1 and V is TRBV5-1; D is undetermined. Sequences were derived from CD4+ or CD8+ T cells sorted from blood, sampled in a trial of the OX40 agonist ivuxolimab. The clonotype originates from an adult with an advanced solid tumor such as melanoma, head and neck, liver or kidney cancer. CDR3: CASSPGNSRPGTEAFF. The CDR3 DNA reads TGCGCCAGCAGCCCGGGGAACAGCCGGCCTGGAACTGAAGCTTTCTTT.